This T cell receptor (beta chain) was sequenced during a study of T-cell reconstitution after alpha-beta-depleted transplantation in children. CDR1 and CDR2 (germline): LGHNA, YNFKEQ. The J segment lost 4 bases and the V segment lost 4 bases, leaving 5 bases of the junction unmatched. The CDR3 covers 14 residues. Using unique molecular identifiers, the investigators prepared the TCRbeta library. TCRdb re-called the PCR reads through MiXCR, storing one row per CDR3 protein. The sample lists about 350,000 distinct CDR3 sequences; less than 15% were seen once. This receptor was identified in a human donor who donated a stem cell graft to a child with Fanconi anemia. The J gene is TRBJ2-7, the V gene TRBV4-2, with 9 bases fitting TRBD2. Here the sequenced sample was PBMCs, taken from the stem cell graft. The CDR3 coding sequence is TGTGCCAGCAGCCTTAGCGGGGGTGATTACGAGCAGTACTTC. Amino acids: CASSLSGGDYEQYF.